This is a list of T cell receptor beta chains from one sample in a study of CD8 T cells in Susac syndrome. MiXCR was run by TCRdb on the immunoSEQ multiplex PCR reads, yielding one entry per CDR3 protein. The sample shows more than 150,000 distinct CDR3 sequences, approximately 96% of them seen only once. The sequenced sample was CD4+ T cells from PBMCs. The origin of the receptors is a human donor in good health. Each CDR3 is given with its conserved first and last residue. Each record gives: clone size, V gene, D gene, J gene, CDR3 protein, CDR3 DNA. D genes are given only for firm matches. Size is stated for part of the rows, as once, few or many counts, or as a class when the clone is expanded.

>-|TRBV20-1|-|TRBJ1-5
CSARPGGVNQPQHF
TGCAGTGCTAGGCCGGGTGGGGTCAATCAGCCCCAGCATTTT
>-|TRBV9|-|TRBJ2-5
CASSPIAEETQYF
TGTGCCAGCAGTCCAATAGCGGAAGAGACCCAGTACTTC
>-|TRBV5-1|-|TRBJ1-4
CASSLDPNNEKLFF
TGCGCCAGCAGCTTGGATCCCAATAATGAAAAACTGTTTTTT
>-|TRBV2|TRBD2|TRBJ2-1
CASSEYLAVTSSYNEQFF
TGTGCCAGCAGTGAATACCTAGCGGTTACGAGCTCCTACAATGAGCAGTTCTTC
>-|TRBV20-1|-|TRBJ2-1
CSARDRRLSSYNEQFF
TGCAGTGCTAGAGATCGGCGGCTGAGCTCCTACAATGAGCAGTTCTTC
>-|TRBV29-1|-|TRBJ2-5
CSVETGVETQYF
TGCAGCGTTGAAACGGGGGTTGAGACCCAGTACTTC
>-|TRBV9|TRBD2|TRBJ2-7
CASSPTGGANEQYF
TGTGCCAGCAGCCCGACGGGAGGGGCAAACGAGCAGTACTTC
>-|TRBV5-4|-|TRBJ2-2
CASSLVQGQTGELFF
TGTGCCAGCAGCTTGGTGCAGGGGCAAACCGGGGAGCTGTTTTTT
>-|TRBV15|-|TRBJ2-1
CATSRPGYNEQFF
TGTGCCACCAGCAGGCCAGGTTACAATGAGCAGTTCTTC
>-|TRBV5-6|-|TRBJ2-7
CASSSGLPGGEQYF
TGTGCCAGCAGCTCGGGACTGCCCGGGGGCGAGCAGTACTTC
>-|TRBV29-1|TRBD1|TRBJ2-1
CSVTTGGEQFF
TGCAGCGTTACCACAGGGGGTGAGCAGTTCTTC
>-|TRBV2|TRBD1|TRBJ2-1
CASRGQGGYNEQFF
TGTGCCAGCAGGGGACAGGGGGGATACAATGAGCAGTTCTTC
>-|TRBV7-2|-|TRBJ1-2
CASSLPSISGYTF
TGTGCCAGCAGCCTGCCATCGATCTCTGGCTACACCTTC
>-|TRBV30|TRBD1|TRBJ2-7
CAWSVLTGFNEQYF
TGTGCCTGGAGTGTTTTGACAGGGTTCAACGAGCAGTACTTC
>-|TRBV12-3/TRBV12-4|-|TRBJ1-2
CASSFSNVVNYGYTF
TGTGCCAGCAGTTTTTCGAACGTAGTTAACTATGGCTACACCTTC
>few|TRBV2|-|TRBJ2-7
CASREQGYEQYF
TGTGCCAGCAGGGAGCAGGGCTACGAGCAGTACTTC
>-|TRBV2|TRBD2|TRBJ2-5
CASMVIAGPQETQYF
TGTGCCAGCATGGTCATAGCGGGGCCTCAAGAGACCCAGTACTTC
>-|TRBV25-1|TRBD1|TRBJ1-2
CASSPRTRGLGGYTF
TGTGCCAGCAGTCCACGGACCAGGGGGCTCGGTGGCTACACCTTC
>once|TRBV15|-|TRBJ1-5
CATSRDRQEGVDQPQHF
TGTGCCACCAGCAGGGACCGACAGGAGGGCGTCGATCAGCCCCAGCATTTT
>-|TRBV29-1|-|TRBJ1-1
CSGWGNTEAFF
TGCAGCGGATGGGGGAACACTGAAGCTTTCTTT
>-|TRBV20-1|TRBD1|TRBJ2-3
CSARDRRTGSTDTQYF
TGCAGTGCTAGAGATCGTAGGACAGGTAGCACAGATACGCAGTATTTT
>-|TRBV2|-|TRBJ2-7
CASSGGAEQYF
TGTGCCAGCAGTGGAGGGGCCGAGCAGTACTTC
>-|TRBV20-1|-|TRBJ2-5
CSAGRDSETQYF
TGCAGTGCTGGCCGGGACTCGGAGACCCAGTACTTC
>-|TRBV14|-|TRBJ2-2
CASSGGLGRELFF
TGTGCCAGCAGCGGGGGTCTAGGCCGGGAGCTGTTTTTT
>-|TRBV5-6|-|TRBJ2-5
CASSMKRAQETQYF
TGTGCCAGCAGCATGAAAAGGGCCCAAGAGACCCAGTACTTC
>-|TRBV29-1|-|TRBJ2-5
CSDRGGWETQYF
TGCAGTGATAGGGGGGGCTGGGAGACCCAGTACTTC
>-|TRBV2|-|TRBJ2-7
CASSDRGLVEYF
TGTGCCAGCAGTGATCGGGGGCTGGTGGAGTACTTC
>-|TRBV20-1|-|TRBJ2-1
CSARDVHEQFF
TGCAGTGCTAGAGACGTCCATGAGCAGTTCTTC
>-|TRBV21-1|-|TRBJ2-5
CASRKNEGKYQETQYF
TGTGCCAGCAGGAAAAACGAGGGGAAGTACCAAGAGACCCAGTACTTC
>-|TRBV5-1|-|TRBJ2-5
CASSRIDDGDPSHF
TGCGCCAGCAGCAGGATAGACGACGGGGACCCTTCTCACTTC
>-|TRBV24-1|-|TRBJ2-2
CATSDFRRGELFF
TGTGCCACCAGTGATTTTCGGCGGGGGGAGCTGTTTTTT
>-|TRBV30|-|TRBJ2-3
CAWTAGQFGTDTQYF
TGTGCCTGGACCGCGGGACAGTTTGGCACAGATACGCAGTATTTT
>-|TRBV18|TRBD1|TRBJ1-5
CASSPRTGGKQPQHF
TGTGCCAGCTCACCGAGGACAGGGGGCAAGCAGCCCCAGCATTTT
>-|TRBV12-3/TRBV12-4|-|TRBJ1-5
CASSMGGGNQPQHF
TGTGCCAGCAGCATGGGGGGGGGCAATCAGCCCCAGCATTTT
>-|TRBV3-1|-|TRBJ1-6
CASTGLGGSPLHF
TGTGCCAGCACAGGACTGGGGGGTTCACCCCTCCACTTT
>once|TRBV27|TRBD1|TRBJ2-7
CASSSLGRGTGGREQYF
TGTGCCAGCAGTTCCCTGGGGAGAGGGACAGGGGGGCGCGAGCAGTACTTC
>-|TRBV29-1|TRBD2|TRBJ2-1
CSVTPVVAGLNNEQFF
TGCAGCGTGACCCCCGTGGTAGCGGGATTAAACAATGAGCAGTTCTTC
>-|TRBV7-2|-|TRBJ2-7
CASSLQGGLSYEQYF
TGTGCCAGCAGCTTACAGGGGGGCCTATCCTACGAGCAGTACTTC
>-|TRBV20-1|-|TRBJ1-5
CSASAGMGNQPQHF
TGCAGTGCTAGCGCAGGGATGGGCAATCAGCCCCAGCATTTT
>-|TRBV11-2|-|TRBJ1-1
CASSSRSNVNPEAFF
TGTGCCAGCAGCTCCCGGTCTAACGTAAATCCTGAAGCTTTCTTT
>few|TRBV27|-|TRBJ1-1
CASSLNGMNTEAFF
TGTGCCAGCAGTTTGAACGGAATGAACACTGAAGCTTTCTTT